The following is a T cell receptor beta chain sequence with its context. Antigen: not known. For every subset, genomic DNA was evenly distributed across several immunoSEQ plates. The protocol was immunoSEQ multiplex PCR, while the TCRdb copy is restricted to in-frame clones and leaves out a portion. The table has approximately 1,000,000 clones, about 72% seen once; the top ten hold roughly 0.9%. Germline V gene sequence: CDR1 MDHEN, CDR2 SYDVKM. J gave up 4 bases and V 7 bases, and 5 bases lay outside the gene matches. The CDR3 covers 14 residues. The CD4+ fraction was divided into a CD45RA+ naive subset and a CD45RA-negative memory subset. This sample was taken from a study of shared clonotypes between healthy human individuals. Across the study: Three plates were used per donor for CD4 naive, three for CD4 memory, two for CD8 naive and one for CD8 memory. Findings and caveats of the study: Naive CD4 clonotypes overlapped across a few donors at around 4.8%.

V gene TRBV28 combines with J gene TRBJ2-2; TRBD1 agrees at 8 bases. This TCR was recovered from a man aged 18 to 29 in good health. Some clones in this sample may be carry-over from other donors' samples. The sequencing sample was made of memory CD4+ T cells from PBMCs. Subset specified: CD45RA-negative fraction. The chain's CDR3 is CASIRDRGTGELFF. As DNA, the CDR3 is TGTGCCAGCATTCGAGACAGGGGCACCGGGGAGCTGTTTTTT.